What follows describes a single T cell receptor (beta chain). At one of its ends the junction is not consistent with the germline gene, which may arise from a read error. Per the original data handling: Estimation of nucleated cell counts was performed using reference gene primer amplification. Data came from immunoSEQ multiplex PCR; TCRdb stores just in-frame clones and leaves some out. D and trimming were read from the DNA, whereas the V and J calls and clone size are those reported in that table. Among 300,000 to 350,000 clones listed, 88% were seen once. This specimen belongs to a study of blood T cell repertoires in COVID-19. This CDR3 contains 13 residues. CDR1 is MGHDK, CDR2 SYGVNS, per germline. The cohort comprised adults aged roughly 18 to 95 years residing in around 25 US areas. Clinical history as reported by participants underpinned cohort assignment.

This TCR was recovered from a man younger than 45 who had recovered from COVID-19. Sequenced: PBMCs or T cells enriched from blood (not recorded which). The chain has TRBV25-1 and TRBJ1-6; the match to TRBD1 covers 11 bases. The CDR3 protein is CAGRTGGDSPLHF. CDR3 DNA: TGTGCCGGCAGGACAGGGGGCGATTCACCCCTCCACTTT.